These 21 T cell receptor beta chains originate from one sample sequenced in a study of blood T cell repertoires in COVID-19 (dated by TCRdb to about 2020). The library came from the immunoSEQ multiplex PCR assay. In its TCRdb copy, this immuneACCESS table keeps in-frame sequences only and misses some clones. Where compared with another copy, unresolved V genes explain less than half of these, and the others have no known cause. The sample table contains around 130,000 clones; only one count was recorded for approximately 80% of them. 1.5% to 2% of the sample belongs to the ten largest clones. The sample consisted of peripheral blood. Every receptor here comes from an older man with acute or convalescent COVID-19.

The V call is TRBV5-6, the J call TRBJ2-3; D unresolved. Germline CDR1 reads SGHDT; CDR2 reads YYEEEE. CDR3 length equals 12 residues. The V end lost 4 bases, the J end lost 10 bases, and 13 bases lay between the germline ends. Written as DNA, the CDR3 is TGTGCCAGCAGCCCCCGTGATCGGGCGCAGTATTTT. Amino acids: CASSPRDRAQYF.

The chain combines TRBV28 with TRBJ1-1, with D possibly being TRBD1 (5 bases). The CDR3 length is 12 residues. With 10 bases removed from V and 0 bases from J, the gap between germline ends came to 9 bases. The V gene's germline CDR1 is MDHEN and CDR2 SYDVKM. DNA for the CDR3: TGTGCCACCTGGGGCCTGAACACTGAAGCTTTCTTT. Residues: CATWGLNTEAFF. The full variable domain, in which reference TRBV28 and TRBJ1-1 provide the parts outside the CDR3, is DVKVTQSSRYLVKRTGEKVFLECVQDMDHENMFWYRQDPGLGLRLIYFSYDVKMKEKGDIPEGYSVSREKKERFSLILESASTNQTSMYLCATWGLNTEAFFGQGTRLTVV.

The CDR3 region is CASSQGRGSPNTGELFF. As DNA, the CDR3 is TGTGCCAGCAGCCAGGGGAGGGGCAGTCCGAACACCGGGGAGCTGTTTTTT. V gene TRBV5-4 combines with J gene TRBJ2-2; D may be TRBD2 (7 bases). V was pared by 4 bases and J by 0 bases, with 16 bases between. Germline assignment: CDR1 SGHNT and CDR2 YYREEE (reference sequence). CDR3 length equals 17 residues.

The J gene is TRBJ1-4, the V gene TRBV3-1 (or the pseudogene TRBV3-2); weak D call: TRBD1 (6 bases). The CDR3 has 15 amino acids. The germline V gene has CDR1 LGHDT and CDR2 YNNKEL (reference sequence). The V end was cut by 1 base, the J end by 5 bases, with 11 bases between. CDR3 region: CASSQAGTRNEKLFF. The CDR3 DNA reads TGTGCCAGCAGCCAAGCAGGGACAAGGAATGAAAAACTGTTTTTT.

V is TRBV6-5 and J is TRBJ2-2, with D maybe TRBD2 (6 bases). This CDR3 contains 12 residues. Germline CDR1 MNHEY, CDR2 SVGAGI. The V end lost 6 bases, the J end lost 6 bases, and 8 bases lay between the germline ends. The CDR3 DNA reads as TGTGCCAGCAGGAGGGAGGCCGGGGAGCTGTTTTTT. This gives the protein CASRREAGELFF.

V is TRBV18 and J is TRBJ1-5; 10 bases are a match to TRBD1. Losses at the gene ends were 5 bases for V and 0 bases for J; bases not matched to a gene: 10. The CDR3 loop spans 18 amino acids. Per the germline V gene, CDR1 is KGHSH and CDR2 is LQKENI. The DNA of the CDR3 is TGTGCCAGCTCAGCGGGACAGGGGCTTGGGAGTAGCAATCAGCCCCAGCATTTT. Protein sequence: CASSAGQGLGSSNQPQHF.

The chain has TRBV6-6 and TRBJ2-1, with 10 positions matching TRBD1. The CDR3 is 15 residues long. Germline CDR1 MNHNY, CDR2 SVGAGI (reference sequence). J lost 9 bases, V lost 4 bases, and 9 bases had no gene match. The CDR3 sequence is CASSSPGQGRGEQFF. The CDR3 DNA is TGTGCCAGCAGTTCTCCGGGACAGGGGCGGGGTGAGCAGTTCTTC.

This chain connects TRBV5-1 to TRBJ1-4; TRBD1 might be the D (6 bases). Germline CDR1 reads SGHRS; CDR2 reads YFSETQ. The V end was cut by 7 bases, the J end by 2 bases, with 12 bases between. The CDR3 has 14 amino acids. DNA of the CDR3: TGCGCCAGCGGATACACAGGGACTAATGAAAAACTGTTTTTT. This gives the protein CASGYTGTNEKLFF.

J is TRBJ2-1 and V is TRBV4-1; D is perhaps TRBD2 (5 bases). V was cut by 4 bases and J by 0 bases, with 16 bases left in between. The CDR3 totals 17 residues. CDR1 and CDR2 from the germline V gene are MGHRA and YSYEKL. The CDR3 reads CASSPQPGIASYNEQFF. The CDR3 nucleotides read TGCGCCAGCAGCCCCCAACCGGGGATAGCCTCCTACAATGAGCAGTTCTTC.

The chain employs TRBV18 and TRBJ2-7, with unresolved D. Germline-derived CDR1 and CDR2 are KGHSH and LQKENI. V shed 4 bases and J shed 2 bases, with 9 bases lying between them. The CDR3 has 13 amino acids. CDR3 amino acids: CASSREQTYEQYF. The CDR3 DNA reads TGTGCCAGCTCACGTGAACAGACCTACGAGCAGTACTTC.

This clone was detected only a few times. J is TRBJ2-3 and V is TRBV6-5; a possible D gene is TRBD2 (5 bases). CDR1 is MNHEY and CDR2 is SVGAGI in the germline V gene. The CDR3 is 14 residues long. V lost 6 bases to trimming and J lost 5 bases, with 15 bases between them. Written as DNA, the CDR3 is TGTGCCAGCAGGCCTTCGGGCGGAGGAGATACGCAGTATTTT. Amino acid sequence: CASRPSGGGDTQYF.

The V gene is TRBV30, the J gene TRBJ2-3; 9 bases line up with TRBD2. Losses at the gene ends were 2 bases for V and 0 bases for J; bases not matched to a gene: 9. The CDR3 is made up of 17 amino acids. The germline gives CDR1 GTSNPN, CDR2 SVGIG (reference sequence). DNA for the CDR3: TGTGCCTGGAGTAAGAGGCTAGCGGGGTTCAGCACAGATACGCAGTATTTT. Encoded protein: CAWSKRLAGFSTDTQYF.

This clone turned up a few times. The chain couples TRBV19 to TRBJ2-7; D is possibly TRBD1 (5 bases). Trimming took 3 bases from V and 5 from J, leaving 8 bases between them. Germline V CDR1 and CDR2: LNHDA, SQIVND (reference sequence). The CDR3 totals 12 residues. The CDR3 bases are TGTGCCAGTAGTATCAGGGCTGACGAGCAGTACTTC. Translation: CASSIRADEQYF.

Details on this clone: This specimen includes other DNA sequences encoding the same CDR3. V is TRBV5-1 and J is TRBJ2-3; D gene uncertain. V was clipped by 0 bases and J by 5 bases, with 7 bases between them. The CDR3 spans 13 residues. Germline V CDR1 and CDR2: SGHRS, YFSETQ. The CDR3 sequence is CASSLGSEDTQYF. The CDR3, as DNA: TGCGCCAGCAGCTTGGGAAGCGAAGATACGCAGTATTTT.

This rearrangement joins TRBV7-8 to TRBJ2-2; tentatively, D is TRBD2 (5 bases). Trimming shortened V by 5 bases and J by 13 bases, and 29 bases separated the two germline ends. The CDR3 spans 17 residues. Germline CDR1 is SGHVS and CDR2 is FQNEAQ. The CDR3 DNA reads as TGTGCCAGCAGCCCTCCTTGGGTGGGTGAGGGTTGGGTGTGGCTGTTTTTT. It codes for CASSPPWVGEGWVWLFF.

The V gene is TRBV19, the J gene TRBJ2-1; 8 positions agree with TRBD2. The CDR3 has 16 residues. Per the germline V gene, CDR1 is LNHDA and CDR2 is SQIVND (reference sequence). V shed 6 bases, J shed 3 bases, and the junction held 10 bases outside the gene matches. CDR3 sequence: CASSLQGAGDYNEQFF. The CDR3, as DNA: TGTGCCAGTAGCCTACAAGGAGCGGGGGACTACAATGAGCAGTTCTTC.

CDR3 bases: TGTGCCAGCACCAGACAGGGCCTCTCCTACGAGCAGTACTTC. This sequence encodes CASTRQGLSYEQYF. V and J are TRBV6-5 and TRBJ2-7; TRBD1 matches 7 bases. Germline V CDR1 and CDR2: MNHEY, SVGAGI. Germline trimming cut 7 bases from V and 0 bases from J; bases unmatched to any gene: 6. The CDR3 has 14 residues.

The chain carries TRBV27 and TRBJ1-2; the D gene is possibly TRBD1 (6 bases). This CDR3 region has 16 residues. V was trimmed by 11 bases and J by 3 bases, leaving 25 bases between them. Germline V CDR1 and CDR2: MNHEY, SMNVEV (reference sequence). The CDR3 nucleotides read TGTGCCGACACTCCCAGGGACATGTGTTTTGACTATGGCTACACCTTC. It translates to CADTPRDMCFDYGYTF.

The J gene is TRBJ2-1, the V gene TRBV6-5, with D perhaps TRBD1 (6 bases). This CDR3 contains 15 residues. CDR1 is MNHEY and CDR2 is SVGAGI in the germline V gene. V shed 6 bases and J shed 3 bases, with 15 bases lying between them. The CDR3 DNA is TGTGCCAGCAGCAGATCTCCGGACAGCTACAATGAGCAGTTCTTC. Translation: CASSRSPDSYNEQFF.

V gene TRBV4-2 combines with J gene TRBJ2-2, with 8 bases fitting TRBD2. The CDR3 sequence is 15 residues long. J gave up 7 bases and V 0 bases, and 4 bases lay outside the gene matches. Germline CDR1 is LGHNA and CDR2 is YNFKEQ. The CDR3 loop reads CASSQDRLAFGELFF. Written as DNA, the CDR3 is TGTGCCAGCAGCCAAGATAGACTAGCGTTCGGGGAGCTGTTTTTT.

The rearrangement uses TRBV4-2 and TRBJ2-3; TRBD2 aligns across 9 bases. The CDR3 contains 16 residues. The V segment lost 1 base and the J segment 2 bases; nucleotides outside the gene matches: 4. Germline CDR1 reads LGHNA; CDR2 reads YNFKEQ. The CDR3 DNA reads TGTGCCAGCAGCCAAGGTAGCGGGGGTTTCACAGATACGCAGTATTTT. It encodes CASSQGSGGFTDTQYF.